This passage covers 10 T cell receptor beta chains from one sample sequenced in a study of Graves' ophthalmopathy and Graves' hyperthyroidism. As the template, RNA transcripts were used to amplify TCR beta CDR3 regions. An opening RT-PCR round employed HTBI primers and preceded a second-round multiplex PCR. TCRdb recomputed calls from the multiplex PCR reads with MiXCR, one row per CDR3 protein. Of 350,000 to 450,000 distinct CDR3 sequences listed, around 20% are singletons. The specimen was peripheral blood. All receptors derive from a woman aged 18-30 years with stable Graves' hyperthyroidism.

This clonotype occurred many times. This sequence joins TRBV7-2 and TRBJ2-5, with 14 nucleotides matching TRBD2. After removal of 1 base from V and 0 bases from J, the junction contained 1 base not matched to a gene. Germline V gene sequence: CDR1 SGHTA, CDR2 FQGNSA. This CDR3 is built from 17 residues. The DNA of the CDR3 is TGTGCCAGCAGCTTAGGACTAGCGGGAGGGTACCAAGAGACCCAGTACTTC. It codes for CASSLGLAGGYQETQYF.

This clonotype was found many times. The CDR3 DNA is TGCGCCAGCAGCCCGCGAGGCGAGTTCTCCTACGAGCAGTACTTC. It translates to CASSPRGEFSYEQYF. The genes are TRBV5-1 and TRBJ2-7, with D unclear. Germline lookup yields CDR1 SGHRS and CDR2 YFSETQ. V was cut by 4 bases and J by 0 bases, with 14 bases left in between. The CDR3 runs 15 residues.

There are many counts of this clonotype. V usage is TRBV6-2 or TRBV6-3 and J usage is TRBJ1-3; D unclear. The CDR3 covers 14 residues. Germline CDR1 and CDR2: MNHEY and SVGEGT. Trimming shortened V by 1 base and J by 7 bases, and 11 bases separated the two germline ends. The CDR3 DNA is TGTGCCAGCAGTTACTTGGGGAATCGTAACACCATATATTTT. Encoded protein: CASSYLGNRNTIYF.

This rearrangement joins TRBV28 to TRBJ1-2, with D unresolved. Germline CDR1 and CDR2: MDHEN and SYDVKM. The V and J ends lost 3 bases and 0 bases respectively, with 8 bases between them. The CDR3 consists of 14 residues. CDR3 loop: CASSFHRANYGYTF. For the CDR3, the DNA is TGTGCCAGCAGTTTTCACAGAGCTAACTATGGCTACACCTTC.

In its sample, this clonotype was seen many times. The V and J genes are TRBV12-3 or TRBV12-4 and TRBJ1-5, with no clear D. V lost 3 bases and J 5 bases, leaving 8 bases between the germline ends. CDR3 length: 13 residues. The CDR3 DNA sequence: TGTGCCAGCAGTTTTGTCGGTCATCAGCCCCAGCATTTT. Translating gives CASSFVGHQPQHF.

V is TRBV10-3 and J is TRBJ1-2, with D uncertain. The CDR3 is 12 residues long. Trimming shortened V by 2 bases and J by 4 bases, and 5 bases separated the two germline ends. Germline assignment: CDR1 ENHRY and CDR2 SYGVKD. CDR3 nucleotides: TGTGCCATCAGTGAGAACACCTATGGCTACACCTTC. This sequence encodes CAISENTYGYTF.

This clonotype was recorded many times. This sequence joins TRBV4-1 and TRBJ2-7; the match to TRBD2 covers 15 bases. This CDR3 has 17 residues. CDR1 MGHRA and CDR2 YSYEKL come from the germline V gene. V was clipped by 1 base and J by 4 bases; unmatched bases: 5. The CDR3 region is CASSQGTSGRGKYEQYF. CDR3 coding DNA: TGCGCCAGCAGCCAAGGGACTAGCGGGAGGGGAAAGTACGAGCAGTACTTC.

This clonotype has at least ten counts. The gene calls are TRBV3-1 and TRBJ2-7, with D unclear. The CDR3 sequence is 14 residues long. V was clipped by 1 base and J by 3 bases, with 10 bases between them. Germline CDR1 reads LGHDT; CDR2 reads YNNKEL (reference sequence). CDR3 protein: CASSQGIRVYEQYF. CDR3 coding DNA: TGTGCCAGCAGCCAAGGGATACGGGTCTACGAGCAGTACTTC.

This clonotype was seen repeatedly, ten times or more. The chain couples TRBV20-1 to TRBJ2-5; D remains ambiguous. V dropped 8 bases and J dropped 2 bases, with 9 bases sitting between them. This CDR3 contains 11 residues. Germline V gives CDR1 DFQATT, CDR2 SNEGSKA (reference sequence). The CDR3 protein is CSSRLQETQYF. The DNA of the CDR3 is TGCAGTTCAAGGTTGCAAGAGACCCAGTACTTC.

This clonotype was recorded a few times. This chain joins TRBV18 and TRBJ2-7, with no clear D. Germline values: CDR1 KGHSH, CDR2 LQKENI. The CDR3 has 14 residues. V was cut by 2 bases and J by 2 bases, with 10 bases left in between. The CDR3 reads CASSPGPFTYEQYF. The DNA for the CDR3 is TGTGCCAGCTCACCAGGGCCCTTCACCTACGAGCAGTACTTC. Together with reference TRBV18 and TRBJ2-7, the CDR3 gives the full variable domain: NAGVMQNPRHLVRRRGQEARLRCSPMKGHSHVYWYRQLPEEGLKFMVYLQKENIIDESGMPKERFSAEFPKEGPSILRIQQVVRGDSAAYFCASSPGPFTYEQYFGPGTRLTVT.